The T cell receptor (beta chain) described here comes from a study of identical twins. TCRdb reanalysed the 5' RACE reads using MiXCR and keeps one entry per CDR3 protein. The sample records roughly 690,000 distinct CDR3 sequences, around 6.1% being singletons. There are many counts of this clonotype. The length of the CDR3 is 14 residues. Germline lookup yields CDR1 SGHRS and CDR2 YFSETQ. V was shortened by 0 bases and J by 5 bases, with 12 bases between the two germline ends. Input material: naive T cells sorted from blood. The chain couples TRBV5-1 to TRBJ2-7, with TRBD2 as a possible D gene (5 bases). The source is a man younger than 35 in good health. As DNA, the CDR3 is TGCGCCAGCAGCTTGGCACGGGGTTTCGACGAGCAGTACTTC. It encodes CASSLARGFDEQYF.